Each of the 8 T cell receptor beta chains below was sequenced from the same sample in a study of blood T cell repertoires in COVID-19. Profiled with immunoSEQ multiplex PCR; TCRdb holds only in-frame clones, not every one. The sample yields roughly 320,000 clones, around 86% seen once. Sequenced sample: peripheral blood. The origin of the receptors is a man aged 70 or older with acute or convalescent COVID-19.

This chain uses TRBV4-3 with TRBJ1-3; D may be TRBD1 (6 bases). The length of the CDR3 is 15 residues. Trimming removed 0 bases at V and 4 bases at J, with 10 bases between. Looked up from germline, CDR1 is LGHNA and CDR2 is YSLEER. The CDR3 reads CASSQDLGAGNTIYF. The CDR3 bases are TGCGCCAGCAGCCAAGATCTGGGGGCGGGAAACACCATATATTTT.

The rearrangement uses TRBV6-5 and TRBJ1-1, with D possibly TRBD1 on 5 matching bases. This CDR3 contains 13 residues. The V gene's germline CDR1 is MNHEY and CDR2 SVGAGI. Trimming shortened V by 4 bases and J by 4 bases, and 10 bases separated the two germline ends. The CDR3 loop reads CASSLGEGTEAFF. CDR3 bases: TGTGCCAGCAGTTTGGGGGAGGGCACTGAAGCTTTCTTT.

The rearrangement links TRBV5-4 to TRBJ2-7, with TRBD1 matching over 8 bases. J lost 3 bases, V lost 3 bases, and 8 bases had no gene match. The length of the CDR3 is 15 residues. Germline values: CDR1 SGHNT, CDR2 YYREEE (reference sequence). The CDR3 protein is CASSSGQGGGYEQYF. The CDR3 nucleotides read TGTGCCAGCAGCTCTGGACAGGGTGGGGGCTACGAGCAGTACTTC.

The chain couples TRBV7-2 to TRBJ2-7; TRBD2 matches 11 bases. The length of the CDR3 is 17 residues. V shed 4 bases and J 1 base; nucleotides not matched to a gene: 9. CDR1 is SGHTA and CDR2 is FQGNSA in the germline V gene. This CDR3 is CASSSGGLAGGSYEQYF. CDR3 DNA: TGTGCCAGCAGCTCGGGAGGACTAGCGGGTGGGTCCTACGAGCAGTACTTC.

The CDR3 region is CASSQDPGLGYNEQFF. CDR3 DNA sequence: TGCGCCAGCAGCCAGGACCCGGGACTAGGGTACAATGAGCAGTTCTTC. The genes are TRBV4-1 and TRBJ2-1; 8 bases are a match to TRBD2. The CDR3 spans 16 residues. Germline CDR1 is MGHRA and CDR2 is YSYEKL. V shed 3 bases, J shed 4 bases, and the junction held 8 bases outside the gene matches.

The V gene is TRBV2, the J gene TRBJ2-1, with 7 bases matching TRBD1. With 2 bases clipped from V and 1 base from J, the junction kept 5 bases outside the gene matches. CDR1 is SNHLY and CDR2 is FYNNEI in the germline V gene. CDR3 length: 16 residues. CDR3 region: CASSETTGFSYNEQFF. The CDR3 DNA reads as TGTGCCAGCAGTGAAACGACAGGGTTTTCCTACAATGAGCAGTTCTTC.

The chain links TRBV6-2 or TRBV6-3 to TRBJ1-1, with D perhaps TRBD1 (5 bases). Germline CDR1 is MNHEY and CDR2 is SVGEGT. V dropped 2 bases and J dropped 10 bases, with 20 bases sitting between them. The CDR3 covers 15 residues. The CDR3 is CASSYPPRGGDGAFF. The CDR3 region has the DNA TGTGCCAGCAGTTACCCGCCGAGGGGAGGTGATGGAGCTTTCTTT.

The chain joins TRBV7-2 to TRBJ1-1, with TRBD1 matching over 8 bases. Germline CDR1 reads SGHTA; CDR2 reads FQGNSA. The CDR3 is 13 residues long. The J segment lost 4 bases and the V segment lost 6 bases, leaving 4 bases of the junction unmatched. The CDR3 DNA reads TGTGCCAGCAGGAATACAGGGGGCACTGAAGCTTTCTTT. Amino acid sequence: CASRNTGGTEAFF. Full variable domain (missing parts from reference TRBV7-2 and TRBJ1-1): GAGVSQSPSNKVTEKGKDVELRCDPISGHTALYWYRQSLGQGLEFLIYFQGNSAPDKSGLPSDRFSAERTGGSVSTLTIQRTQQEDSAVYLCASRNTGGTEAFFGQGTRLTVV.